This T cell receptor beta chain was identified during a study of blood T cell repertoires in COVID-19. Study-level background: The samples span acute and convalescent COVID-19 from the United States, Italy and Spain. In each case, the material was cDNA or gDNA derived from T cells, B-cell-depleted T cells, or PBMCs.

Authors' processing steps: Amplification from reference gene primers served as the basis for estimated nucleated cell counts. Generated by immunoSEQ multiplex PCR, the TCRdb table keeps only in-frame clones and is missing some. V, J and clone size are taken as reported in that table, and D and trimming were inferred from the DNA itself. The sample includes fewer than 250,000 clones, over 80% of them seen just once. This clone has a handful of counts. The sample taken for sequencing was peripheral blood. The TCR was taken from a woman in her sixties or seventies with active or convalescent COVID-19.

CDR3 in amino acids: CASSLGPGETQYF. The CDR3 DNA follows: TGTGCCAGCAGCTTAGGGCCGGGGGAGACCCAGTACTTC. The gene calls are TRBV7-3 and TRBJ2-5, with D possibly TRBD2 on 5 matching bases. Germline V gives CDR1 SGHTA, CDR2 FQGTGA. The CDR3 length is 13 residues. Trimming took off 2 bases at V and 5 bases at J, with 9 bases between the two ends. The full variable domain, rest sourced from reference TRBV7-3 and TRBJ2-5, is GAGVSQTPSNKVTEKGKYVELRCDPISGHTALYWYRQSLGQGPEFLIYFQGTGAADDSGLPNDRFFAVRPEGSVSTLKIQRTERGDSAVYLCASSLGPGETQYFGPGTRLLVL.